Listed below are T cell receptor beta chains from one sample, sequenced in a study of blood T cell repertoires in COVID-19. The data were produced by immunoSEQ multiplex PCR, yet TCRdb's version contains in-frame clones alone and is incomplete. In the table there are 300,000 to 350,000 clones, about 91% of which are singletons. Sequencing used peripheral blood. The receptors stem from a woman aged 25 to 45 with COVID-19, enrolled during active disease. Both conserved end residues are part of each CDR3. The order of the fields is D gene, V gene, clone size, J gene, CDR3 DNA, CDR3 protein. A D gene is named only where the DNA matches it firmly. Clone size is given for some rows only: seen once, a few or many times, or a class if the clone is expanded.

NA	TRBV4-1	NA	TRBJ1-4	TGCGCCAGCAGCATCGTCGGGGTCGGTAATGAAAAACTGTTTTTT	CASSIVGVGNEKLFF
NA	TRBV6-6	once	TRBJ1-1	TGTGCCAGCAGTTACCGTTTTTTCGTGGAGGAAGCTTTCTTT	CASSYRFFVEEAFF
TRBD1	TRBV30	NA	TRBJ1-1	TGTGCCTGGACTCCGGGACAGGGGGCGCAAGCTTTCTTT	CAWTPGQGAQAFF
NA	TRBV9	NA	TRBJ2-4	TGTGCCAGCAGCGTAGGCCCTCGCGGGGAAAACATTCAGTACTTC	CASSVGPRGENIQYF
NA	TRBV19	NA	TRBJ1-1	TGTGCCAGTAGTATGAGGGGCGGGAGGACTGAAGCTTTCTTT	CASSMRGGRTEAFF
NA	TRBV5-4	NA	TRBJ1-2	TGTGCCAGCAGCGGATCTGGGGGGTTACGTGGCTACACCTTC	CASSGSGGLRGYTF
TRBD1	TRBV7-2	NA	TRBJ1-5	TGTGCCAGCAGCCGGGACTGGACAGGGCCCCAGCATTTT	CASSRDWTGPQHF
TRBD1	TRBV4-3	NA	TRBJ1-1	TGCGCCAGCAGCCAAGCCCCGGGACAGTTGAACACTGAAGCTTTCTTT	CASSQAPGQLNTEAFF
NA	TRBV14	NA	TRBJ1-2	TGTGCCAGCAGCCTAAGCTCGACAGCTACTTATGGCTACACCTTC	CASSLSSTATYGYTF
NA	TRBV4-1	NA	TRBJ2-2	TGCGCCAGCAGCCAAGTAGTTCAGAACACCGGGGAGCTGTTTTTT	CASSQVVQNTGELFF
TRBD1	TRBV29-1	few	TRBJ1-3	TGCAGCGTTTCAGGGGGAGAGTATCAAAACTCTGGAAACACCATATATTTT	CSVSGGEYQNSGNTIYF
TRBD1	TRBV15	NA	TRBJ2-1	TGTGCCACCAGCGGGGGACAGGGTGTATCCAATGAGCAGTTCTTC	CATSGGQGVSNEQFF